The T cell receptor (beta chain) described here comes from a study of blood T cell repertoires in COVID-19. In the study overall: In each case, the material was cDNA or gDNA derived from T cells, B-cell-depleted T cells, or PBMCs.

Germline V gene lookup returns CDR1 LNHDA and CDR2 SQIVND (reference sequence). This CDR3 comprises 17 residues. The V gene end was trimmed by 5 bases and the J gene end by 1 base; junction bases not matched to a gene: 7. Original processing notes: The authors estimated nucleated cell counts from reference gene primer amplification. The table came from immunoSEQ multiplex PCR; TCRdb's copy has only in-frame clones and leaves some out. V, J and clone size derive from that table, while D and trimming were established from the DNA sequence. The sample carries about 50,000 clones, 90% recorded once. The V call is TRBV19, the J call TRBJ1-6; 8 positions agree with TRBD1. This sequence was found in a woman older than 75 with acute or convalescent COVID-19. Sequencing was performed on peripheral blood. The CDR3 DNA reads TGTGCCAGTAGTGCCCGGACAGGGAGGTCCTATAATTCACCCCTCCACTTT. Translation: CASSARTGRSYNSPLHF. Drawing the rest from reference TRBV19 and TRBJ1-6, the complete variable domain is DGGITQSPKYLFRKEGQNVTLSCEQNLNHDAMYWYRQDPGQGLRLIYYSQIVNDFQKGDIAEGYSVSREKKESFPLTVTSAQKNPTAFYLCASSARTGRSYNSPLHFGNGTRLTVT.